These 9 T cell receptor beta chains were sequenced from one sample in a study of monozygotic twins with inflammatory bowel disease. One entry per CDR3 protein, without DNA, is what TCRdb gives after re-calling the 5' RACE reads. Recorded for this sample: over 200,000 distinct CDR3 sequences. The sequenced sample was blood. The receptors here all came from a human donor with ulcerative colitis or Crohn's disease, or a healthy co-twin of an affected twin (not recorded which).

The V call is TRBV20-1, the J call TRBJ2-6. The CDR3 totals 13 residues. Germline V gene data show CDR1 as DFQATT and CDR2 as SNEGSKA (reference sequence). The CDR3 region is CSARESGANVLTF.

The chain uses TRBV5-1 and TRBJ2-3. The CDR3 covers 14 residues. Germline V gene sequence: CDR1 SGHRS, CDR2 YFSETQ. This CDR3 reads CASTSTAGTDTQYF.

This rearrangement joins TRBV24-1 to TRBJ2-3; TCRdb's assignment of TRBD1 cannot be checked, as there is no DNA. The CDR3 is made up of 12 amino acids. The germline V gene has CDR1 KGHDR and CDR2 SFDVKD. CDR3 sequence: CATGDSTDTQYF.

The chain recombines TRBV15 with TRBJ1-1; TCRdb's D call of TRBD1 is untestable without DNA. Germline V gene sequence: CDR1 LNHNV, CDR2 YYDKDF (reference sequence). This CDR3 has 13 amino acids. The CDR3 loop reads CAIATGGRTEAFF. The full variable domain, completed using reference TRBV15 and TRBJ1-1, is DAMVIQNPRYQVTQFGKPVTLSCSQTLNHNVMYWYQQKSSQAPKLLFHYYDKDFNNEADTPDNFQSRRPNTSFCFLDIRSPGLGDTAMYLCAIATGGRTEAFFGQGTRLTVV.

The genes are TRBV12-3 or TRBV12-4 and TRBJ1-1; TCRdb names TRBD1, which stays unverified in the absence of DNA. This CDR3 comprises 14 residues. This CDR3 is CASSLAQGGTEAFF.

This sequence joins TRBV29-1 and TRBJ1-2. The CDR3 is 14 residues long. Germline lookup yields CDR1 SQVTM and CDR2 ANQGSEA. The CDR3 spells CSAQERVWADGYTF.

The V and J genes are TRBV29-1 and TRBJ1-5; TCRdb's D call, TRBD1, is unchecked because there is no DNA. The CDR3 runs to 13 residues. Germline V gene lookup returns CDR1 SQVTM and CDR2 ANQGSEA. CDR3: CSAGTGKDQPQHF.

The chain's CDR3 is CASSVAPGGYGYTF. V is TRBV9 and J is TRBJ1-2; TCRdb reports TRBD1, a call that lacks DNA to check it against. Germline loops: CDR1 SGDLS, CDR2 YYNGEE. The CDR3 is made up of 14 amino acids.

V is TRBV12-3 or TRBV12-4 and J is TRBJ1-5; with no DNA, the TCRdb D assignment of TRBD1 cannot be verified. The CDR3 spans 18 residues. The CDR3 region is CASSSAGIRENGNQPQHF.